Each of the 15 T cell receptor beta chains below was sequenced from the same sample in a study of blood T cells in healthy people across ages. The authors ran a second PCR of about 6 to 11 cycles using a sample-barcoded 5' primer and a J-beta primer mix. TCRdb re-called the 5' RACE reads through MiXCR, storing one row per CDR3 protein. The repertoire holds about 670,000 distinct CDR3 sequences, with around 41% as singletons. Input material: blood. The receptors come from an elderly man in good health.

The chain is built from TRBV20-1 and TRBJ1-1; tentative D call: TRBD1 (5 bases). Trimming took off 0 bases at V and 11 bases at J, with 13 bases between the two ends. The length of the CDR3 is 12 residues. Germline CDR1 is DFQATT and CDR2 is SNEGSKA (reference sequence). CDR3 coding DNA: TGCAGTGCTAGAGAGGTCCAGGGTGACGCTTTCTTT. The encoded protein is CSAREVQGDAFF.

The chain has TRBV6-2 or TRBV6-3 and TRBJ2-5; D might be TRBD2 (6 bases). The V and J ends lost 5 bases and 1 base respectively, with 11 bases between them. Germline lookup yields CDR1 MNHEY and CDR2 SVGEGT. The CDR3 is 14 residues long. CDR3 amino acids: CASSREDFQETQYF. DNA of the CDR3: TGTGCCAGCAGTAGGGAGGACTTCCAAGAGACCCAGTACTTC.

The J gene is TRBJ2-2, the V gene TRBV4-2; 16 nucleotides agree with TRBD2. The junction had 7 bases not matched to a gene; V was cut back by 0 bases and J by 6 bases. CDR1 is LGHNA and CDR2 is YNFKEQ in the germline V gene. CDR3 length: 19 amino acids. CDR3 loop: CASSQDLGLAGGPPGELFF. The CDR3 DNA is TGTGCCAGCAGCCAAGATCTGGGACTAGCGGGGGGGCCCCCCGGGGAGCTGTTTTTT.

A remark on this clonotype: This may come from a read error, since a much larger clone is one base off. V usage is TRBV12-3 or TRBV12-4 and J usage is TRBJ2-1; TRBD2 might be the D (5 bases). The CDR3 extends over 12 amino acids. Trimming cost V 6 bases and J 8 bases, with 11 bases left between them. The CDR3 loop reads CASSRGLDEQFF. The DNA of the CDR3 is TGTGCCAGCAGCCGAGGGTTGGATGAGCAGTTCTTC.

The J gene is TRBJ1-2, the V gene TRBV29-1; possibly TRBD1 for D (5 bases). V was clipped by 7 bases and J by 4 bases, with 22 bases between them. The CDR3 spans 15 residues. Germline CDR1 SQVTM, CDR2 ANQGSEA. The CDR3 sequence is CSGLNVGVGSYGYTF. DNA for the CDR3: TGCAGCGGACTTAACGTGGGGGTAGGGTCCTATGGCTACACCTTC.

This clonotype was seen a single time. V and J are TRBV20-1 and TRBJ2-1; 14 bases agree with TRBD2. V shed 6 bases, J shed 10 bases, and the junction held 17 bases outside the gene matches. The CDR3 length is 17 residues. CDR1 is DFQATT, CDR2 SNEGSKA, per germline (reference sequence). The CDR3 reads CSAETPRGLAGGTEQFF. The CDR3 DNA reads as TGCAGTGCAGAAACCCCCCGAGGACTAGCGGGAGGAACGGAGCAGTTCTTC.

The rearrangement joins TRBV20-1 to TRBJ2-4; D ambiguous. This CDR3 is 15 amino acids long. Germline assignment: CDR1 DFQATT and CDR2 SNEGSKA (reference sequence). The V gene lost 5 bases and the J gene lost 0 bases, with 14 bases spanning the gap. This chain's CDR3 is CSAPPDGIAKNIQYF. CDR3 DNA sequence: TGCAGTGCTCCACCGGACGGAATAGCCAAAAACATTCAGTACTTC.

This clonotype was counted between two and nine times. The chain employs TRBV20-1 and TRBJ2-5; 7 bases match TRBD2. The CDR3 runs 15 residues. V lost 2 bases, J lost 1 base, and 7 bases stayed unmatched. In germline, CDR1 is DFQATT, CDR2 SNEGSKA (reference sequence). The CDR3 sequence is CSARLLAGLQETQYF. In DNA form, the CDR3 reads TGCAGTGCTAGACTCTTAGCGGGTCTCCAAGAGACCCAGTACTTC.

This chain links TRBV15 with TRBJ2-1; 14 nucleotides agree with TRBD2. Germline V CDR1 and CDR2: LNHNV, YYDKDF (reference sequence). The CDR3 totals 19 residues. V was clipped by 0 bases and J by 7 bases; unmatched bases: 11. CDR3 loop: CATSREIPGLAGVGNEQFF. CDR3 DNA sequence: TGTGCCACCAGCAGAGAAATTCCGGGACTAGCGGGAGTTGGTAATGAGCAGTTCTTC. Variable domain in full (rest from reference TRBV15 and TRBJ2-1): DAMVIQNPRYQVTQFGKPVTLSCSQTLNHNVMYWYQQKSSQAPKLLFHYYDKDFNNEADTPDNFQSRRPNTSFCFLDIRSPGLGDTAMYLCATSREIPGLAGVGNEQFFGPGTRLTVL.

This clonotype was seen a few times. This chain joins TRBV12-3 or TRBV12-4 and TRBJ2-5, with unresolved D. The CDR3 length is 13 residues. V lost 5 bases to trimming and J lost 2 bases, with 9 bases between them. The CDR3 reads CASSTTVQETQYF. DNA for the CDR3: TGTGCCAGCAGTACGACGGTACAAGAGACCCAGTACTTC.

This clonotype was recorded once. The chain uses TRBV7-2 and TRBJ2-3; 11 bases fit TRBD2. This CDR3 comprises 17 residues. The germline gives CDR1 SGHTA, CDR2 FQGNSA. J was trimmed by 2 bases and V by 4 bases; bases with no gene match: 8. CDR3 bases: TGTGCCAGCAGCTCGGTGGATAGCGGGAGGGCCACAGATACGCAGTATTTT. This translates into CASSSVDSGRATDTQYF.

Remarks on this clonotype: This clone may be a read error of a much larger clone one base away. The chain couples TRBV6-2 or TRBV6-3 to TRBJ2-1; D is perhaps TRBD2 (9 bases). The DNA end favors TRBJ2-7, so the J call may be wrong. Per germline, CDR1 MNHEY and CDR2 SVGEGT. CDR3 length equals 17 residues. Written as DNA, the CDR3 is TGTGCCAGCAGTCGGCGACAGGGGACTAGCTCCTACAATGAGCAGTACTTC. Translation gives CASSRRQGTSSYNEQYF.

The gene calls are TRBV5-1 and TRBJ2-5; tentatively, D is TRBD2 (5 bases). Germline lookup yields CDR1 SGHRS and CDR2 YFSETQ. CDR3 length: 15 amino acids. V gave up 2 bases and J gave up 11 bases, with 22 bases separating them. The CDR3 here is CASSLSLGPPGEQYF. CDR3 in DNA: TGCGCCAGCAGCTTATCTCTAGGGCCCCCTGGGGAGCAGTACTTC.

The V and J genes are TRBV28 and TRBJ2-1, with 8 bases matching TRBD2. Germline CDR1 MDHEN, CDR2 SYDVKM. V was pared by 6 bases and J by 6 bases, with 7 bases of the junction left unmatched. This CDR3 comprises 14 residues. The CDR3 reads CASRVGLETNEQFF. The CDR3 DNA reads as TGTGCCAGCAGAGTGGGACTAGAGACCAATGAGCAGTTCTTC.

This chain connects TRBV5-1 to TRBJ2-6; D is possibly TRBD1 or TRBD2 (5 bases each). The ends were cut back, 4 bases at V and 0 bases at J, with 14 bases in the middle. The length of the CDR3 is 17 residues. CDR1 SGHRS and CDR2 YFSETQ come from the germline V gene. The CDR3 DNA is TGCGCCAGCAGCACGGGACGGAAATCCTCTGGGGCCAACGTCCTGACTTTC. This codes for CASSTGRKSSGANVLTF. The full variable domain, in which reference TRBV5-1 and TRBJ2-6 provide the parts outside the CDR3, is KAGVTQTPRYLIKTRGQQVTLSCSPISGHRSVSWYQQTPGQGLQFLFEYFSETQRNKGNFPGRFSGRQFSNSRSEMNVSTLELGDSALYLCASSTGRKSSGANVLTFGAGSRLTVL.